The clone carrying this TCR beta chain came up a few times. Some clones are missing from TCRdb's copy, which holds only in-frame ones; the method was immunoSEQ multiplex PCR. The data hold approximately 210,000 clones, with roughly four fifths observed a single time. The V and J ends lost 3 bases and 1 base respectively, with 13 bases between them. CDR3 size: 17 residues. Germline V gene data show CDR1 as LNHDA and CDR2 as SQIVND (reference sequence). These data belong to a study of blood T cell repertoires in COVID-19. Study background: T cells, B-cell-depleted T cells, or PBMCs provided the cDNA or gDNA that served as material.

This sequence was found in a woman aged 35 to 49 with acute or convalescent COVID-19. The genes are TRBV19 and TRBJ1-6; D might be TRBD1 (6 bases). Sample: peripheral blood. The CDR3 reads CASSISGRGSYNSPLHF. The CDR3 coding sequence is TGTGCCAGTAGTATCTCGGGCAGGGGATCCTATAATTCACCCCTCCACTTT.